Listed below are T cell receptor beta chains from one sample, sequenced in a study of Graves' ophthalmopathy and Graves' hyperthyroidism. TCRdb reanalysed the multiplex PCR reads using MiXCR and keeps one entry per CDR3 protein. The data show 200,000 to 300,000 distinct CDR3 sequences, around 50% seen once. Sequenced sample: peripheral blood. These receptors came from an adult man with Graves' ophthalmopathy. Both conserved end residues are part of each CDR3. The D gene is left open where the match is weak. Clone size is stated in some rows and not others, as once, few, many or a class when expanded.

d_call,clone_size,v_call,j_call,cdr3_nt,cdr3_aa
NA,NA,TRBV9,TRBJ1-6,TGTGCCAGCCGCATAAATTCACCCCTCCACTTT,CASRINSPLHF
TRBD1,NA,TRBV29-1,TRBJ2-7,TGCAGCGTTTCCGGGACAGGCTCCTACGAGCAGTACTTC,CSVSGTGSYEQYF
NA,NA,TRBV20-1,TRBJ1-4,TGCAGTGCGCAGCGCGGGACAAATGGAAAACTGTTTTTT,CSAQRGTNGKLFF
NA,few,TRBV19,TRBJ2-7,TGTGCCAGTAGTATAGGGCGCAGCTCCTACGAGCAGTACTTC,CASSIGRSSYEQYF
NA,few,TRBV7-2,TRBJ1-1,TGTGCCAGCAGCTCGAGACAGGAGGTCTCTGAAGCTTTCTTT,CASSSRQEVSEAFF
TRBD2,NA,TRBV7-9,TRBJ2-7,TGTGCCAGCAGCTTGACTAGCGGGAGGGCCGACGAGCAGTACTTC,CASSLTSGRADEQYF
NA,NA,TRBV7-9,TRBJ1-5,TGTGCCAGCAGCACCGGAATAGGGGCCAGCAATCAGCCCCAGCATTTT,CASSTGIGASNQPQHF
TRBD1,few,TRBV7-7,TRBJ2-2,TGTGCTAGCAGCCCCGGGACAGGGCACACCGGGGAGCTGTTTTTT,CASSPGTGHTGELFF
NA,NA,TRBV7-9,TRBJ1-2,TGTGCCAGCAGCGTCGCTCGGGCGAACTATGGCTACACCTTC,CASSVARANYGYTF
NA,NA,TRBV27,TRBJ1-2,TGTGCGGTACGACTCGGCAGGAACTATGGCTACACCTTC,CAVRLGRNYGYTF
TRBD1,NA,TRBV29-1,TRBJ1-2,TGCAGCTTCGGGACAGGCTATGGCTACACCTTC,CSFGTGYGYTF
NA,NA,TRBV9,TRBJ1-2,TGTGCCAGCAGCGTCGGTCCTCAGGGAAGCAACTATGGCTACACCTTC,CASSVGPQGSNYGYTF
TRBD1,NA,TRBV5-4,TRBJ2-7,TGTGCCAGCAGCTTGACGACAGGGGGTGTCTACGAGCAGTACTTC,CASSLTTGGVYEQYF
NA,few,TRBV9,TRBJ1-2,TGTGCCAGCAGCACACCGCTCTATGGCTACACCTTC,CASSTPLYGYTF
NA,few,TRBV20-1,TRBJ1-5,TGCAGTGCTCGCGGCAGGGCGGATCAGCCCCAGCATTTT,CSARGRADQPQHF
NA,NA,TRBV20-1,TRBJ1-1,TGCAGTGCTAGAGATCGAGGTTTCAACACTGAAGCTTTCTTT,CSARDRGFNTEAFF
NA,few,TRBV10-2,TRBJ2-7,TGCGCCAGCAGTGACGGGGTTGGAGGCGAGCAGTACTTC,CASSDGVGGEQYF
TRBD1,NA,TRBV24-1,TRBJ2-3,TGTGCCACCAGTGATCCAGGGACAGGGGTAGATACGCAGTATTTT,CATSDPGTGVDTQYF
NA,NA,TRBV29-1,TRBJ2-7,TGCAGCGCTAGTAACTCCTACGAGCAGTACTTC,CSASNSYEQYF
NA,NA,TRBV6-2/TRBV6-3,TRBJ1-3,TGTGCCAGCAGTTACTCTGCAGGGGAAGCCATATATTTT,CASSYSAGEAIYF
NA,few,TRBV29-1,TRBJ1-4,TGCAGCGTTGAGTCCCAGGGAACTAATGAAAAACTGTTTTTT,CSVESQGTNEKLFF
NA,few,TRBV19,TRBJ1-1,TGTGCCAGTAGTAGGAGACCGCTTTCGAACACTGAAGCTTTCTTT,CASSRRPLSNTEAFF
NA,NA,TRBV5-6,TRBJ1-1,TGTGCCAGCAGCTTGTCCCGACAGTACAGGAACACTGAAGCTTTCTTT,CASSLSRQYRNTEAFF
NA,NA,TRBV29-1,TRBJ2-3,TGCAGCGCCCGACTTGCGAGGGCAGATACGCAGTATTTT,CSARLARADTQYF
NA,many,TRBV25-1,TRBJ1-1,TGTGCCAGCAGGGACGGGCAGGGCGCCACTGAAGCTTTCTTT,CASRDGQGATEAFF
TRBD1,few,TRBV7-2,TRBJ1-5,TGTGCCAGCAGCTTCATACAGGGGCAGCCCCAGCATTTT,CASSFIQGQPQHF
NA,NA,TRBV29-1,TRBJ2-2,TGCAGCGTTGAGGGGGGGGCGTACGGGGAGCTGTTTTTT,CSVEGGAYGELFF
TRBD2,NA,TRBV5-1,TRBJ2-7,TGCGCCAGCAGCCACGATCCCCCGACTAGCGGGGCCGGTCAGCAGTACTTC,CASSHDPPTSGAGQQYF
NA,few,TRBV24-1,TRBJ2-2,TGTGCCACCAGTGATTTCTGGAGGGATAGGACCGGGGAGCTGTTTTTT,CATSDFWRDRTGELFF
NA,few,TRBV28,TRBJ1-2,TGTGCCAGCAGTGTCGGAGGGGGTAACTATGGCTACACCTTC,CASSVGGGNYGYTF
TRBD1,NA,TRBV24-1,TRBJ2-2,TGTGCCACCAGTGATTTAGGGACAGATATTACCGGGGAGCTGTTTTTT,CATSDLGTDITGELFF
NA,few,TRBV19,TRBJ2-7,TGTGCCAGTAGTACAGAGATCTACTACGAGCAGTACTTC,CASSTEIYYEQYF
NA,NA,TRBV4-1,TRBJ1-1,TGCGCCAGCAGCCAAGTGGCGGGAACCGGTGAAGCTTTCTTT,CASSQVAGTGEAFF